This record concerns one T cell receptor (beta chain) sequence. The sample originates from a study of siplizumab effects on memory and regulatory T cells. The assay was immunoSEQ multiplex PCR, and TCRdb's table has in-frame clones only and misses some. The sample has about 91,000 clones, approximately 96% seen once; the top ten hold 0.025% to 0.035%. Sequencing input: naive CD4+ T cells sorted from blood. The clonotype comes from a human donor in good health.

The CDR3 here is CAIMSAGTDYNEQFF. The DNA for the CDR3 is TGTGCCATCATGAGCGCCGGGACAGACTACAATGAGCAGTTCTTC. The chain links TRBV10-3 to TRBJ2-1, with 7 bases identical to TRBD1. The germline V gene has CDR1 ENHRY and CDR2 SYGVKD. V gave up 7 bases and J gave up 3 bases; unmatched junction bases: 9. The length of the CDR3 is 15 residues.